These 30 T cell receptor beta chains were all obtained from the same sample, sequenced in a study of blood T cells in healthy people across ages. Sample-barcoded 5' priming and a J-beta primer mix drove a second PCR of about 6 to 12 cycles. In TCRdb, the 5' RACE reads were re-called with MiXCR into one record per CDR3 protein. This sample has some 1.5 million distinct CDR3 sequences, with under 55% found just once. Material: blood. Receptors were obtained from a woman between 18 and 29 years old in good health.

V and J are TRBV28 and TRBJ2-7; TRBD1 aligns across 9 bases. With 6 bases clipped from V and 1 base from J, the junction kept 4 bases outside the gene matches. The CDR3 spans 14 residues. Germline-derived CDR1 and CDR2 are MDHEN and SYDVKM. The CDR3 bases are TGTGCCAGCAGGGCCGGGACAGGGTCCTACGAGCAGTACTTC. Its translation is CASRAGTGSYEQYF.

The chain employs TRBV15 and TRBJ2-7; D is unclear. Germline CDR1 and CDR2: LNHNV and YYDKDF (reference sequence). The CDR3 loop spans 15 amino acids. V lost 0 bases to trimming and J lost 0 bases, with 9 bases between them. The CDR3 DNA sequence: TGTGCCACCAGCAGAGATACTACCCCCTCCTACGAGCAGTACTTC. Protein sequence: CATSRDTTPSYEQYF.

V usage is TRBV9 and J usage is TRBJ2-5; 12 bases map to TRBD1. TRBJ2-7 matches the DNA end more closely, so the J call is doubtful. Germline CDR1 is SGDLS and CDR2 is YYNGEE. This CDR3 region has 14 residues. The CDR3 sequence is CASSGGTGGDEQYF. DNA for the CDR3: TGTGCCAGCAGCGGGGGGACAGGGGGCGACGAGCAGTACTTC.

This clonotype was counted between two and nine times. V usage is TRBV10-3 and J usage is TRBJ1-6; TRBD1 aligns across 7 bases. Trimming removed 2 bases from V and 10 bases from J; junction bases left unmatched: 8. CDR1 is ENHRY, CDR2 SYGVKD, per germline. This CDR3 has 15 residues. The DNA of the CDR3 is TGTGCCATCAGTGAGACAGGGGAGTCAAGGTCACCCCTCCACTTT. Translating it yields CAISETGESRSPLHF.

The chain uses TRBV4-1 and TRBJ2-7; a possible D gene is TRBD1 (5 bases). CDR1 is MGHRA and CDR2 is YSYEKL in the germline V gene. V was cut by 0 bases and J by 1 base, with 7 bases left in between. This CDR3 has 14 residues. This chain's CDR3 is CASSQEDKSYEQYF. CDR3 DNA sequence: TGCGCCAGCAGCCAAGAGGACAAATCCTACGAGCAGTACTTC.

The J gene is TRBJ2-7, the V gene TRBV13, with a possible D match to TRBD1 (6 bases). The CDR3 has 13 residues. Germline V gene sequence: CDR1 PRHDT, CDR2 FYEKMQ (reference sequence). Trimming cost V 4 bases and J 5 bases, with 12 bases left between them. The CDR3: CASSWGRGDEQYF. CDR3 bases: TGTGCCAGCAGCTGGGGCAGGGGAGACGAGCAGTACTTC.

This chain links TRBV20-1 with TRBJ2-1; the match to TRBD2 covers 10 bases. The CDR3 spans 15 residues. Trimming at V came to 3 bases and at J to 7 bases, leaving 9 bases not matched to a gene. Looked up from germline, CDR1 is DFQATT and CDR2 is SNEGSKA (reference sequence). The DNA for the CDR3 is TGCAGTGCTAGGTCCCAGCGGGAGGGCCTTAATGAGCAGTTCTTC. It is translated as CSARSQREGLNEQFF.

This clonotype occurred a few times. The V gene is TRBV21-1, the J gene TRBJ2-7; the table names TRBD1, a call not compared with the DNA. TRBV21-1 is an annotated pseudogene. The CDR3 sequence is 15 residues long. The CDR3 sequence: CASSEGEEKTYEQYF. DNA for the CDR3: TGTGCCAGCAGCGAGGGGGAAGAGAAGACCTACGAGCAGTACTTC.

This clonotype came up a few times. The chain carries TRBV20-1 and TRBJ2-7; 10 bases are a match to TRBD2. This CDR3 comprises 13 residues. V shed 6 bases, J shed 3 bases, and the junction held 5 bases outside the gene matches. From germline, CDR1 is DFQATT and CDR2 SNEGSKA (reference sequence). The DNA of the CDR3 is TGCAGTGCAAGGACTAGCGGCTACTACGAGCAGTACTTC. Encoded protein: CSARTSGYYEQYF.

The table lists this clonotype with a few counts. The chain links TRBV11-2 to TRBJ2-5; D unresolved. This CDR3 has 13 residues. The V end lost 4 bases, the J end lost 1 base, and 7 bases lay between the germline ends. CDR1 and CDR2 from the germline V gene are SGHAT and FQNNGV. CDR3 bases: TGTGCCAGCAGCTCACAACCCCAAGAGACCCAGTACTTC. Translation: CASSSQPQETQYF. The complete variable domain, with remaining parts taken from reference TRBV11-2 and TRBJ2-5, reads EAGVAQSPRYKIIEKRQSVAFWCNPISGHATLYWYQQILGQGPKLLIQFQNNGVVDDSQLPKDRFSAERLKGVDSTLKIQPAKLEDSAVYLCASSSQPQETQYFGPGTRLLVL.

The chain links TRBV27 to TRBJ2-7; possible D gene TRBD2, 6 bases. The CDR3 runs to 15 residues. Germline CDR1 and CDR2: MNHEY and SMNVEV (reference sequence). V lost 2 bases and J lost 3, with 14 bases in between. The CDR3 DNA reads as TGTGCCAGCAGTTTAACTGGGGGGTGGGGCTACGAGCAGTACTTC. It is translated as CASSLTGGWGYEQYF.

This clonotype was counted many times. The chain uses TRBV12-3 or TRBV12-4 and TRBJ1-2; no definite D call. CDR3 length: 14 residues. V dropped 6 bases and J dropped 4 bases, with 15 bases sitting between them. The CDR3 bases are TGTGCCAGCAGACCTTCGGGAGGTGGCTATGGCTACACCTTC. As protein: CASRPSGGGYGYTF.

This clonotype was detected only a few times. The chain is built from TRBV9 and TRBJ2-5; possibly TRBD1 for D (6 bases). The CDR3 contains 14 residues. Between the trimmed V and J ends, which lost 1 base and 11 bases, there was a span of 18 bases. Germline CDR1 SGDLS, CDR2 YYNGEE. In DNA, the CDR3 is TGTGCCAGCAGCGTATTAGGGGACATAGGTATTCAGTACTTC. Amino acid sequence: CASSVLGDIGIQYF.

This clonotype was recorded once. The chain employs TRBV3-1 and TRBJ2-1; tentatively, D is TRBD2 (6 bases). Germline assignment: CDR1 LGHDT and CDR2 YNNKEL (reference sequence). The CDR3 has 15 amino acids. V lost 0 bases to trimming and J lost 13 bases, with 19 bases between them. The CDR3 region is CASSQDLREKQTQFF. As DNA, the CDR3 is TGTGCCAGCAGCCAAGATCTACGGGAGAAACAGACCCAGTTCTTC.

In its sample, this clonotype was seen a few times. J is TRBJ2-7 and V is TRBV6-6; TRBD2 is a possible D gene (5 bases). Germline CDR1 is MNHNY and CDR2 is SVGAGI (reference sequence). V was pared by 10 bases and J by 0 bases, with 10 bases between. The CDR3 loop spans 12 amino acids. The CDR3 here is CATNRGSYEQYF. Written as DNA, the CDR3 is TGTGCCACTAACCGGGGCTCCTACGAGCAGTACTTC.

This chain joins TRBV5-5 and TRBJ1-1; D not certain. This CDR3 is 20 amino acids long. Germline V gives CDR1 SGHKS, CDR2 YYEKEE (reference sequence). Trimming shortened V by 0 bases and J by 5 bases, and 29 bases separated the two germline ends. CDR3 sequence: CASSLASFVAERTRRTEAFF. CDR3 bases: TGTGCCAGCAGCTTGGCCTCATTCGTGGCAGAGCGAACCCGTAGGACTGAAGCTTTCTTT.

This clonotype has a handful of counts. The chain recombines TRBV5-1 with TRBJ2-1, with 7 bases matching TRBD2. The V gene end was trimmed by 0 bases and the J gene end by 9 bases; junction bases not matched to a gene: 6. This CDR3 region has 14 residues. Germline CDR1 reads SGHRS; CDR2 reads YFSETQ. This CDR3 is CASSLGSGNTEQFF. The CDR3 DNA follows: TGCGCCAGCAGCTTGGGAAGCGGGAATACTGAGCAGTTCTTC.

This chain links TRBV10-3 with TRBJ2-3; tentatively, D is TRBD2 (6 bases). Germline lookup yields CDR1 ENHRY and CDR2 SYGVKD. The germline V and J ends were trimmed by 4 bases and 0 bases, with 17 bases remaining between them. The CDR3 length is 17 residues. CDR3 protein: CAISGSASAGSTDTQYF. The CDR3 coding sequence is TGTGCCATCAGTGGGAGTGCGTCCGCGGGGAGCACAGATACGCAGTATTTT.

The sample holds one count of this clonotype. This chain connects TRBV20-1 to TRBJ1-1; D not certain. The CDR3 runs 12 residues. Germline-derived CDR1 and CDR2 are DFQATT and SNEGSKA (reference sequence). The CDR3 DNA is TGCAGCGAAGACGGAGCGAACACTGAAGCTTTCTTT. This codes for CSEDGANTEAFF.

This chain uses TRBV20-1 with TRBJ2-1, with 9 bases identical to TRBD2. This CDR3 is 14 amino acids long. Per the germline V gene, CDR1 is DFQATT and CDR2 is SNEGSKA (reference sequence). Trimming at V came to 6 bases and at J to 7 bases, leaving 10 bases not matched to a gene. CDR3 in amino acids: CSAQGGGAGNEQFF. Written as DNA, the CDR3 is TGCAGTGCCCAAGGCGGGGGGGCCGGGAATGAGCAGTTCTTC.

V usage is TRBV27 and J usage is TRBJ2-3; 10 nucleotides line up with TRBD2. V was clipped by 0 bases and J by 0 bases; unmatched bases: 3. The CDR3 runs 17 residues. Germline assignment: CDR1 MNHEY and CDR2 SMNVEV (reference sequence). CDR3 sequence reads: CASSLSSGRFSTDTQYF. CDR3 in DNA: TGTGCCAGCAGTTTATCTAGCGGGAGGTTTAGCACAGATACGCAGTATTTT.

This clonotype has a handful of counts. The J gene is TRBJ2-7, the V gene TRBV5-1; 7 nucleotides agree with TRBD2. V lost 5 bases, J lost 5 bases, and 7 bases stayed unmatched. Germline loops: CDR1 SGHRS, CDR2 YFSETQ. The CDR3 sequence is 13 residues long. The CDR3 loop is CASRQPREDEQYF. DNA for the CDR3: TGCGCCAGCAGACAACCTCGGGAGGACGAGCAGTACTTC.

The chain links TRBV3-1 to TRBJ2-3; D is ambiguous. Trimming took off 5 bases at V and 2 bases at J, with 5 bases between the two ends. The CDR3 covers 12 residues. The V gene's germline CDR1 is LGHDT and CDR2 YNNKEL (reference sequence). CDR3 DNA sequence: TGTGCCAGCAGCAAACCCACAGATACGCAGTATTTT. It codes for CASSKPTDTQYF.

The CDR3 bases are TGTGCCAGCTCACGACGGACGGCTGAAGCTTTCTTT. As protein: CASSRRTAEAFF. The J gene is TRBJ1-1, the V gene TRBV18; D not resolved. The CDR3 has 12 amino acids. The V gene lost 4 bases and the J gene lost 6 bases, with 9 bases spanning the gap. Germline-derived CDR1 and CDR2 are KGHSH and LQKENI.

This clonotype was found once. The chain has TRBV12-3 or TRBV12-4 and TRBJ2-1; 9 positions agree with TRBD2. The ends lost 3 bases at V and 1 base at J; junction bases unmatched: 10. The CDR3 loop spans 18 amino acids. For the CDR3, the DNA is TGTGCCAGCAGTTTCAGGGAGCGGGGGGCGCCTTCCTACAATGAGCAGTTCTTC. This sequence encodes CASSFRERGAPSYNEQFF.

This clonotype was detected ten times or more. V usage is TRBV12-3 or TRBV12-4 and J usage is TRBJ2-6; D may be TRBD1 (5 bases). The V and J ends lost 4 bases and 4 bases respectively, with 8 bases between them. CDR3 size: 14 residues. The DNA for the CDR3 is TGTGCCAGCAGTTCAGGGTCCGGGGCCAACGTCCTGACTTTC. It encodes CASSSGSGANVLTF.

This clonotype was detected only a few times. This chain joins TRBV12-3 or TRBV12-4 and TRBJ2-3; the D gene is possibly TRBD1 (6 bases). Trimming left V 5 bases short and J 0 bases short, with 9 bases between. The CDR3 covers 14 residues. The CDR3 sequence is CASSTGPSTDTQYF. CDR3 in DNA: TGTGCCAGCAGTACAGGGCCTAGCACAGATACGCAGTATTTT.

This clonotype was counted only a few times. CDR3 amino acids: CSDWTGVGSTEAFF. The CDR3 bases are TGCAGCGACTGGACAGGGGTGGGGAGCACTGAAGCTTTCTTT. The gene calls are TRBV29-1 and TRBJ1-1; 9 bases fit TRBD1. The ends lost 7 bases at V and 4 bases at J; junction bases unmatched: 10. This CDR3 is built from 14 residues. The V gene's germline CDR1 is SQVTM and CDR2 ANQGSEA.

About this clonotype: This may come from a read error, since a much larger clone is one base off. The chain carries TRBV10-3 and TRBJ2-1; TRBD2 aligns across 12 bases. The germline gives CDR1 ENHRY, CDR2 SYGVKD. This CDR3 region has 15 residues. This CDR3 reads CVIRGRTSGNDEQFF. The CDR3 DNA is TGTGTCATCAGGGGAAGGACTAGCGGGAACGATGAGCAGTTCTTC.

Ten or more counts support this clonotype. The chain employs TRBV12-3 or TRBV12-4 and TRBJ2-7; weak D call: TRBD2 (5 bases). V lost 5 bases to trimming and J lost 1 base, with 9 bases between them. This CDR3 is 13 amino acids long. CDR3 amino acids: CASSAGVSYEQYF. The CDR3 DNA reads as TGTGCCAGCAGTGCCGGGGTTTCCTACGAGCAGTACTTC.